These 6 T cell receptor beta chains share one sample of origin, sequenced in a study of CD8 T cells in ankylosing spondylitis. One entry per CDR3 protein, called by TCRdb with MiXCR from the 5' RACE reads. Of around 490,000 distinct CDR3 sequences in the sample, approximately 5% were seen once. No antigens are known for them. Study results and limitations: A TCR beta motif of eight highly homologous variants appeared characteristic of ankylosing spondylitis blood.

Sequencing was performed on blood, either unsorted or a sorted T cell fraction (not recorded which). These receptors were collected from a male donor with ankylosing spondylitis.

This rearrangement joins TRBV28 to TRBJ2-3; 10 bases match TRBD2. Trimming removed 10 bases from V and 1 base from J; junction bases left unmatched: 5. The CDR3 totals 14 residues. Per the germline V gene, CDR1 is MDHEN and CDR2 is SYDVKM. The CDR3 spells CATQLAGRTDTQYF. CDR3 nucleotides: TGTGCCACACAACTAGCGGGGCGCACAGATACGCAGTATTTT.

This clonotype was seen a handful of times. V usage is TRBV28 and J usage is TRBJ2-7; 7 bases agree with TRBD1. The CDR3 covers 12 residues. CDR1 is MDHEN, CDR2 SYDVKM, per germline. V lost 3 bases, J lost 6 bases, and 2 bases stayed unmatched. CDR3 residues: CASSLQGVEQYF. The DNA of the CDR3 is TGTGCCAGCAGTTTGCAGGGGGTCGAGCAGTACTTC.

The chain uses TRBV7-9 and TRBJ2-2; 9 nucleotides line up with TRBD1. J gave up 7 bases and V 3 bases, and 12 bases lay outside the gene matches. CDR3 length equals 17 residues. Looked up from germline, CDR1 is SEHNR and CDR2 is FQNEAQ (reference sequence). CDR3 DNA: TGTGCCAGCAGCTTCTTGTGGGGACAGGGTGATCACGGGGAGCTGTTTTTT. It specifies CASSFLWGQGDHGELFF. The variable domain in full, with the rest retrieved from reference TRBV7-9 and TRBJ2-2, is DTGVSQNPRHKITKRGQNVTFRCDPISEHNRLYWYRQTLGQGPEFLTYFQNEAQLEKSRLLSDRFSAERPKGSFSTLEIQRTEQGDSAMYLCASSFLWGQGDHGELFFGEGSRLTVL.

This clonotype was picked up many times. The rearrangement uses TRBV4-2 and TRBJ2-1; 10 bases are shared with TRBD2. This CDR3 contains 19 residues. Germline CDR1 is LGHNA and CDR2 is YNFKEQ. The trim removed 0 bases at V and 3 bases at J, leaving 11 bases unmatched. CDR3 DNA sequence: TGTGCCAGCAGCCAAGATTGGGCGGCTAGCGGGAGTGGCTACAATGAGCAGTTCTTC. Residues: CASSQDWAASGSGYNEQFF.

This chain uses TRBV5-1 with TRBJ2-5, with no clear D. Germline V CDR1 and CDR2: SGHRS, YFSETQ. CDR3 length equals 14 residues. V dropped 0 bases and J dropped 1 base, with 7 bases sitting between them. Written as DNA, the CDR3 is TGCGCCAGCAGCTTGGAGCAGCCCCAAGAGACCCAGTACTTC. Amino acid sequence: CASSLEQPQETQYF.

This clonotype was seen repeatedly, ten times or more. V and J are TRBV10-3 and TRBJ1-2; D is unresolved. Germline V gene sequence: CDR1 ENHRY, CDR2 SYGVKD. The CDR3 spans 13 residues. Trimming took 8 bases from V and 6 from J, leaving 16 bases between them. The CDR3 loop reads CAIAPGSEDGYTF. CDR3 DNA sequence: TGTGCCATCGCGCCGGGGAGTGAGGATGGCTACACCTTC.